Here is one T cell receptor beta chain with its context. Antigen unknown. These data originate in a study of T cell responses to AZD1222 COVID-19 vaccine. Broader study findings: At 160-218 and 743-854, vaccine-associated CD4 TCRs were dominant, and they spanned spike. The donor cohort was predominantly white British with a female majority, and clonal diversity may have been underestimated. Among those given AZD1222, only five to seven were seropositive at baseline. Breadth and depth of Spike-specific TCRs rose after two AZD1222 doses.

Repertoires were generated with immunoSEQ multiplex PCR, while TCRdb's copy carries only in-frame clones and drops some. The table lists about 140,000 clones, approximately 93% of them singletons. The CDR3 sequence is 14 residues long. V dropped 3 bases and J dropped 0 bases, with 7 bases sitting between them. Germline CDR1 MDHEN, CDR2 SYDVKM. The starting material was peripheral blood, obtained after recovery from COVID-19. This TCR was recovered from an adult who had recovered from COVID-19. This rearrangement joins TRBV28 to TRBJ2-3; weak D call: TRBD2 (5 bases). In nucleotides, the CDR3 is TGTGCCAGCAGTTTTGGCGGGAGCACAGATACGCAGTATTTT. Protein sequence: CASSFGGSTDTQYF. Based on the CDR3 plus reference TRBV28 and TRBJ2-3, the full variable domain is DVKVTQSSRYLVKRTGEKVFLECVQDMDHENMFWYRQDPGLGLRLIYFSYDVKMKEKGDIPEGYSVSREKKERFSLILESASTNQTSMYLCASSFGGSTDTQYFGPGTRLTVL.